This T cell receptor beta chain is from a study of graft-versus-host responses after intestinal transplantation. About the research overall: Among the recipients, transplants were multivisceral, liver-intestinal, or isolated intestinal. All of the recipients had induction that used anti-thymocyte globulin, then tacrolimus and steroids for about 3 years.

V was clipped by 5 bases and J by 1 base, with 18 bases between them. This CDR3 region has 16 residues. Looked up from germline, CDR1 is KGHSH and CDR2 is LQKENI. Points from the study as a whole: After transplant, early declines in HvG clones were associated with peak levels of circulating GvH clones. Patients who carried graft-donor T cell macrochimerism also had high graft-versus-host to host-versus-graft clonal ratios in their allografts.

The protocol was immunoSEQ multiplex PCR, while the TCRdb copy is restricted to in-frame clones and leaves out a portion. The sample shows 90,000 to 120,000 clones, roughly 87% of them seen only once. Regarding this clone: Its antigen is unidentified.

The material was unstimulated CD4+ T cells sorted from spleen or lymph node cells, obtained before transplant. The chain recombines TRBV18 with TRBJ2-7, with TRBD1 as a possible D gene (8 bases). This receptor was taken from a human donor who was the organ donor for an intestinal transplant. The CDR3 DNA reads as TGTGCCAGCTCAACCCAGGGGGCGCGGGGGTCCTACGAGCAGTACTTC. As protein: CASSTQGARGSYEQYF.